The sequence of this T cell receptor beta chain was determined in a study of blood T cell repertoires in COVID-19. On the study more broadly: The cDNA or gDNA used as material had been derived from T cells, B-cell-depleted T cells, or PBMCs.

The table came from immunoSEQ multiplex PCR; TCRdb's copy has only in-frame clones and leaves some out. The sample gives under 300,000 clones, around 90% of which show up once; less than 2.5% is in the top ten. The cohort comprised adults aged about 18 to 100 years residing in 24 US areas. Allocation to cohorts depended on clinical history reported by the participants. The germline gives CDR1 SGHAT, CDR2 FQNNGV. Trimming cost V 5 bases and J 10 bases, with 18 bases left between them. There are 14 residues in the CDR3. The sequencing input was PBMCs or T cells enriched from blood (not recorded which). The receptor's source is a woman under 30 who had recovered from COVID-19. This sequence joins TRBV11-2 and TRBJ2-1; TRBD2 is a possible D gene (6 bases). The CDR3 bases are TGTGCCAGCAGCCCTGGGGCGGGGCTCGGGGAGCAGTTCTTC. Protein sequence: CASSPGAGLGEQFF.